A selection of T cell receptor beta chains follows, all from one sample in a study of CD4 T cells in relation to SARS-CoV-2 and coronaviruses. Their antigen targets remain unknown. The repertoire was sequenced with immunoSEQ multiplex PCR; TCRdb's copy has only in-frame clones and lacks some. The table has about 18,000 clones, approximately 78% seen once. The source material was CD4+ T cells from PBMCs, cultured in vitro. The origin of the receptors is a human donor in good health. Each CDR3 is given without its conserved first and last residue. Only some rows state a clone size, as once, few, many or a class for expanded clones.

V	size	CDR3
TRBV7-2	once	ASSFLLEAF
TRBV6-6	NA	ASRPPLDRDHEQY
TRBV30	NA	AWSAGAALNEQY
TRBV7-9	NA	ASSLAYRGMSTDTQY
TRBV19	NA	ASSTGQGRETQY
TRBV3-1/TRBV3-2	NA	ASSQVGGQYNSPLH
TRBV18	NA	ASSPRRTGTGLGYT
TRBV6-4	NA	ASSPGTSGYEQY
TRBV10-3	NA	AISKTASGTDTQY
TRBV14	few	ASSRGWARGFNEQF
TRBV7-9	NA	ASSLAGQGWTEAF
TRBV9	NA	ASSAGPSGANVLT
TRBV5-1	NA	ASSWGFSTGGAYNEQF
TRBV9	NA	ASSTSWGRGSDGYT
TRBV2	few	ASSTSGQINQPQH
TRBV3-1/TRBV3-2	few	ASSQDEAVGTGELF
TRBV18	NA	ASSPSATNSNQPQH
TRBV6-5	NA	ATRQGQRNTEAF
TRBV3-1/TRBV3-2	NA	ASAKFGAGGYNEQF
TRBV3-1/TRBV3-2	once	ASGMLAGVYEQF
TRBV10-3	NA	AISPGDRSVFGSSYNEQF
TRBV19	NA	ASSIAGQREAF